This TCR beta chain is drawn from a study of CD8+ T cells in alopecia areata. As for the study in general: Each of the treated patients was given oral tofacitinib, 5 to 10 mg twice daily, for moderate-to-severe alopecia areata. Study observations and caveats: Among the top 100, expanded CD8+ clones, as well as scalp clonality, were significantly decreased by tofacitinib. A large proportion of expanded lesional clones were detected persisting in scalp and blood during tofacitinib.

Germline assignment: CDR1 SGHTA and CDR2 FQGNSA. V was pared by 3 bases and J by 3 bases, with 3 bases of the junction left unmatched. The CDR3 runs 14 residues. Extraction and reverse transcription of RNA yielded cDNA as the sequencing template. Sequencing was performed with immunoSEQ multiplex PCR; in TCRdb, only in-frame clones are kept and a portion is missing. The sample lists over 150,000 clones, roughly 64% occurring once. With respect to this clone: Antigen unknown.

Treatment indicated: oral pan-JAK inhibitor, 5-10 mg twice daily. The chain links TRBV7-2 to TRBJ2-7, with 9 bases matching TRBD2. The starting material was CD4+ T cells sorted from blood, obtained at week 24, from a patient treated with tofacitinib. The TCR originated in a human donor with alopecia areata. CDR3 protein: CASSFSSGVYEQYF. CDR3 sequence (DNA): TGTGCCAGCAGCTTTTCTAGCGGGGTCTACGAGCAGTACTTC.